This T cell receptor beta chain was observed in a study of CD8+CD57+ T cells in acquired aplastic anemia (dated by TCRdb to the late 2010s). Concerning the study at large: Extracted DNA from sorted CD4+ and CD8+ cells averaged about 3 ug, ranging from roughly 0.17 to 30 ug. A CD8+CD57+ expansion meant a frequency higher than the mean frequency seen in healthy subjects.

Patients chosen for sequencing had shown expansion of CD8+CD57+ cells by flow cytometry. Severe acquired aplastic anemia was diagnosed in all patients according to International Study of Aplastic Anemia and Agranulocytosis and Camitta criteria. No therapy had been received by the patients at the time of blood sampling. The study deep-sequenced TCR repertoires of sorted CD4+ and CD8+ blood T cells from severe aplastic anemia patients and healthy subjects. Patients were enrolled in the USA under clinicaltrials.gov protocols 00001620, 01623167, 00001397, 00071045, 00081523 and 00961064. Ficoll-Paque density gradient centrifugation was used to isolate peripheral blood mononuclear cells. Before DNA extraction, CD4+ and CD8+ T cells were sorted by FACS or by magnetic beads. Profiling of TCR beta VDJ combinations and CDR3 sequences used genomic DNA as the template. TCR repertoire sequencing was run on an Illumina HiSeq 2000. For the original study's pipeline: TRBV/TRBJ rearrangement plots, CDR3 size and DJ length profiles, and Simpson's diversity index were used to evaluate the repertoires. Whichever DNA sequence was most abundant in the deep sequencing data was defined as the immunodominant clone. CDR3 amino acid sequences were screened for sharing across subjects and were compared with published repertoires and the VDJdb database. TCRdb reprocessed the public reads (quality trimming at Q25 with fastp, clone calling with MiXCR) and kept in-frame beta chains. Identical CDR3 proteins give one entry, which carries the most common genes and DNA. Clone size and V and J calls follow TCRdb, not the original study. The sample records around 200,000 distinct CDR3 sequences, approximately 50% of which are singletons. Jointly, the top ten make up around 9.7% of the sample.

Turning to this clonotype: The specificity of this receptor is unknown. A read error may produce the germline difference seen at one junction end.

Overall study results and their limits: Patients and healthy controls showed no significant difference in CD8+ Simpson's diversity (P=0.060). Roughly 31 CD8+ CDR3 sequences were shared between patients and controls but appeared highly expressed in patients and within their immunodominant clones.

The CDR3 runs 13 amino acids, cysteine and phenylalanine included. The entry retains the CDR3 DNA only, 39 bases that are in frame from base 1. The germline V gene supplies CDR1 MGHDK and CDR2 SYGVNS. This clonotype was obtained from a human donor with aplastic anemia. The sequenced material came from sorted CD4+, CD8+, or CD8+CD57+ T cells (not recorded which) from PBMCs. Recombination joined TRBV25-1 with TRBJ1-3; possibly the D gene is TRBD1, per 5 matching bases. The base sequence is TGCGCCAGCACCCCAAGCTGGGACAACACCATATATTTT. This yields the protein CASTPSWDNTIYF.